This TCR beta chain derives from a study of cytomegalovirus exposure and HLA in healthy donors. This clone showed up just a few times. Both 60 Vbeta primers and 13 Jbeta primers went into the PCR. Sequencing was performed with immunoSEQ multiplex PCR; in TCRdb, only in-frame clones are kept and a portion is missing. The data hold roughly 110,000 clones, with less than 85% observed a single time. The CDR3 is 13 residues long. Trimming took off 3 bases at V and 9 bases at J, with 14 bases between the two ends. Germline values: CDR1 LNHNV, CDR2 YYDKDF (reference sequence). V usage is TRBV15 and J usage is TRBJ1-2, with D perhaps TRBD1 (5 bases). The receptor was derived from a man younger than 30 in good health and CMV-seronegative. Sequencing was performed on PBMCs. The CDR3 nucleotides are TGTGCCACCAGCAGGGAGCCGGGGGTCAGCTACACCTTC. Its protein product is CATSREPGVSYTF.